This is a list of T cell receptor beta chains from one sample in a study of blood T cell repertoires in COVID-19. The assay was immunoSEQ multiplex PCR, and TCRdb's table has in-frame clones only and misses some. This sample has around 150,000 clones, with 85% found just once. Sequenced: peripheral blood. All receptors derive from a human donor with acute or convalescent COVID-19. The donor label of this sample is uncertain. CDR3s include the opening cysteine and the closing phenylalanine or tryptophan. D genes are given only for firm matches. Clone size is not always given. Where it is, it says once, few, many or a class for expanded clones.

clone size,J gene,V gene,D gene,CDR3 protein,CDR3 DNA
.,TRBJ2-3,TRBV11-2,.,CASSPRMGAGHTQYF,TGTGCCAGCAGCCCTCGTATGGGGGCAGGACATACGCAGTATTTT
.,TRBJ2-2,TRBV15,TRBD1,CATTQGINTGELFF,TGTGCCACCACACAGGGGATAAACACCGGGGAGCTGTTTTTT
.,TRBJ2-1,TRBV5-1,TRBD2,CASSLGGWGGGGNNEQFF,TGCGCCAGCAGCTTGGGCGGCTGGGGCGGGGGGGGTAACAATGAGCAGTTCTTC
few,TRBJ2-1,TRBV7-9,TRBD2,CASSPASGALYNEQFF,TGTGCCAGCAGTCCCGCTAGCGGGGCTTTATACAATGAGCAGTTCTTC
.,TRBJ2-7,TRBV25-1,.,CASSGPGPHEQYF,TGTGCCAGCAGTGGGCCAGGGCCCCACGAGCAGTACTTC
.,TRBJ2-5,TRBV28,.,CASRSGGKETQYF,TGTGCCAGCAGATCAGGGGGGAAAGAGACCCAGTACTTC
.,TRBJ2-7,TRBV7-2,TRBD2,CASSLGLAGIDYEQYF,TGTGCCAGCAGCTTAGGACTAGCGGGGATCGACTACGAGCAGTACTTC
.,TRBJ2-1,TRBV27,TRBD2,CASSPGGSGGPQTYNEQFF,TGTGCCAGCAGTCCAGGTGGTAGCGGGGGGCCCCAAACCTACAATGAGCAGTTCTTC
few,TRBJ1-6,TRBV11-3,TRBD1,CASSFTGANSPLHF,TGTGCCAGCAGCTTTACAGGGGCAAATTCACCCCTCCACTTT
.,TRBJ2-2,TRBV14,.,CASSPRQVFTGELFF,TGTGCCAGCAGCCCGAGACAGGTTTTCACCGGGGAGCTGTTTTTT
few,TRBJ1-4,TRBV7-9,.,CASGGRDEKLFF,TGTGCCAGCGGAGGGAGAGATGAAAAACTGTTTTTT
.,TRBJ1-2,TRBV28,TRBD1,CASSPPGVGQASNNGYTF,TGTGCCAGCAGCCCTCCGGGGGTCGGACAGGCTTCTAACAATGGCTACACCTTC
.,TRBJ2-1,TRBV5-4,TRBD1,CASSRGQGGNEQFF,TGTGCCAGCAGCAGAGGACAGGGTGGCAATGAGCAGTTCTTC
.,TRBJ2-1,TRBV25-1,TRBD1,CASSKPGQDYNEQFF,TGTGCCAGCAGTAAACCGGGACAGGACTACAATGAGCAGTTCTTC
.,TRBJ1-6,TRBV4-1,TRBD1,CASSQGPGQGFNNSPLHF,TGCGCCAGCAGCCAAGGTCCGGGACAGGGGTTCAATAATTCACCCCTCCACTTT
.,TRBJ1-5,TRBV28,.,CASSFGVLKNQPQHF,TGTGCCAGCAGTTTCGGGGTATTGAAAAATCAGCCCCAGCATTTT